Each of the 14 T cell receptor beta chains below was sequenced from the same sample in a study of early T cells in non-severe SARS-CoV-2 infection. A single record per CDR3 protein comes from TCRdb applying MiXCR to the 5' RACE reads. Found here are 65,000 to 95,000 distinct CDR3 sequences, around 9.9% of them singletons; the top ten hold about 4.8%. Sequencing was done on a sample of whole blood. These TCRs come from an adult who was a healthcare worker with PCR-confirmed SARS-CoV-2 infection or an uninfected control (not recorded which).

This rearrangement joins TRBV12-3 or TRBV12-4 to TRBJ2-7; D not resolved. V was clipped by 4 bases and J by 7 bases, with 11 bases between them. This CDR3 is 12 amino acids long. The CDR3 sequence is CASSSSAGEQYF. The CDR3 region has the DNA TGTGCCAGCAGTTCCTCGGCCGGGGAGCAGTACTTC.

This clonotype was seen at least ten times. The chain is built from TRBV11-2 and TRBJ2-7; TRBD1 matches at 8 bases. Losses at the gene ends were 3 bases for V and 2 bases for J; bases not matched to a gene: 6. The CDR3 spans 15 residues. Germline-derived CDR1 and CDR2 are SGHAT and FQNNGV. CDR3 DNA sequence: TGTGCCAGCAGCTTCAGACAGGGGCTAACCTACGAGCAGTACTTC. Translating it yields CASSFRQGLTYEQYF.

This clonotype appeared many times. The V call is TRBV7-6, the J call TRBJ1-3; possibly TRBD1 for D (5 bases). This CDR3 region has 16 residues. CDR1 and CDR2 from the germline V gene are SGHVS and FNYEAQ. V lost 5 bases to trimming and J lost 0 bases, with 14 bases between them. The chain's CDR3 is CASSPRTDISGNTIYF. In DNA form, the CDR3 reads TGTGCCAGCAGCCCACGGACGGACATCTCTGGAAACACCATATATTTT.

V and J are TRBV25-1 and TRBJ2-3; TRBD1 is a possible D gene (5 bases). V was clipped by 5 bases and J by 1 base, with 13 bases between them. From germline, CDR1 is MGHDK and CDR2 SYGVNS. The CDR3 sequence is 15 residues long. The CDR3 sequence: CASSLDSRGTDTQYF. CDR3 coding DNA: TGTGCCAGCAGTCTAGACAGCCGGGGCACAGATACGCAGTATTTT.

This clonotype was counted a few times. The chain recombines TRBV28 with TRBJ2-7, with D perhaps given as TRBD1 or TRBD2 (5 bases each). V was clipped by 3 bases and J by 3 bases, with 18 bases between them. CDR1 MDHEN and CDR2 SYDVKM come from the germline V gene. There are 16 residues in the CDR3. The CDR3 nucleotides read TGTGCCAGCAGTTTTTTCTCCAGGGCAGGGAGCTACGAGCAGTACTTC. As protein: CASSFFSRAGSYEQYF. The variable domain in full, completed from reference TRBV28 and TRBJ2-7, reads DVKVTQSSRYLVKRTGEKVFLECVQDMDHENMFWYRQDPGLGLRLIYFSYDVKMKEKGDIPEGYSVSREKKERFSLILESASTNQTSMYLCASSFFSRAGSYEQYFGPGTRLTVT.

This clonotype appeared a few times. CDR3 loop: CASSLGPGRALDTQYF. In DNA, the CDR3 is TGTGCCAGCAGCTTAGGGCCCGGGAGGGCCTTGGATACGCAGTATTTT. This chain uses TRBV7-9 with TRBJ2-3, with TRBD2 identical over 8 bases. Trimming removed 1 base from V and 6 bases from J; junction bases left unmatched: 9. Germline V gives CDR1 SEHNR, CDR2 FQNEAQ (reference sequence). The CDR3 length is 16 residues.

This clonotype was recorded a few times. This chain uses TRBV11-1 with TRBJ2-7; 8 bases align to TRBD1. Unmatched junction bases numbered 0, after V lost 6 bases and J lost 2 bases. The CDR3 totals 12 residues. Germline values: CDR1 SGHAT, CDR2 FQDESV (reference sequence). The CDR3 DNA is TGTGCCAGCAGACAGGGGGCCTACGAGCAGTACTTC. Its translation: CASRQGAYEQYF.

This chain joins TRBV11-2 and TRBJ2-7; 9 nucleotides agree with TRBD1. The V segment lost 2 bases and the J segment 3 bases; nucleotides outside the gene matches: 5. Germline V gene data show CDR1 as SGHAT and CDR2 as FQNNGV. The CDR3 is 15 amino acids. The CDR3 loop is CASSLPGQGYYEQYF. The CDR3 DNA is TGTGCCAGCAGCTTACCGGGACAGGGATACTACGAGCAGTACTTC.

The chain has TRBV6-1 and TRBJ2-3, with 7 bases that match TRBD2. Germline V lookup: CDR1 MNHNS, CDR2 SASEGT. This CDR3 spans 20 amino acids. V was clipped by 7 bases and J by 0 bases; unmatched bases: 22. The CDR3 DNA is TGTGCCAGCAAAAAACTCCCCTCTCTACTAGCGCCTATTAGCACAGATACGCAGTATTTT. Translation gives CASKKLPSLLAPISTDTQYF.

This clonotype was detected many times. V usage is TRBV20-1 and J usage is TRBJ2-5; TRBD2 matches at 14 bases. CDR1 is DFQATT, CDR2 SNEGSKA, per germline (reference sequence). The CDR3 has 17 residues. V was clipped by 6 bases and J by 5 bases; unmatched bases: 14. The CDR3 spells CSAQLGTSGGLSETQYF. CDR3 nucleotides: TGCAGTGCCCAGCTAGGGACTAGCGGGGGTCTAAGTGAGACCCAGTACTTC.

This clonotype appeared many times. The rearrangement links TRBV7-9 to TRBJ2-3; D is ambiguous. Germline V gives CDR1 SEHNR, CDR2 FQNEAQ (reference sequence). This CDR3 has 10 amino acids. V was cut by 5 bases and J by 9 bases, with 6 bases left in between. DNA for the CDR3: TGTGCCAGCAGCGGTACAACGCAGTATTTT. Its translation: CASSGTTQYF.

The chain joins TRBV14 to TRBJ2-7; D uncertain. The CDR3 loop spans 12 amino acids. CDR1 SGHDN and CDR2 FVKESK come from the germline V gene. V gave up 3 bases and J gave up 4 bases, with 7 bases separating them. CDR3 sequence reads: CASSQYLYEQYF. Here the CDR3 DNA reads TGTGCCAGCAGCCAGTACCTTTACGAGCAGTACTTC. Combining the CDR3 with reference TRBV14 and TRBJ2-7 gives the whole variable domain EAGVTQFPSHSVIEKGQTVTLRCDPISGHDNLYWYRRVMGKEIKFLLHFVKESKQDESGMPNNRFLAERTGGTYSTLKVQPAELEDSGVYFCASSQYLYEQYFGPGTRLTVT.

This clonotype occurred a few times. The chain recombines TRBV30 with TRBJ2-7; TRBD2 might be the D (6 bases). The V gene lost 2 bases and the J gene lost 3 bases, with 11 bases spanning the gap. The CDR3 is made up of 13 amino acids. Germline CDR1 GTSNPN, CDR2 SVGIG (reference sequence). The CDR3 sequence is CAWSLTSIYEQYF. Here the CDR3 DNA reads TGTGCCTGGAGTTTGACTAGTATCTACGAGCAGTACTTC.

This clonotype has at least ten counts. The rearrangement links TRBV7-9 to TRBJ2-3; D perhaps matches TRBD2 (5 bases). The germline gives CDR1 SEHNR, CDR2 FQNEAQ (reference sequence). This CDR3 is 12 amino acids long. The germline V and J ends were trimmed by 8 bases and 4 bases, with 10 bases remaining between them. Here the CDR3 reads CASREAADTQYF. CDR3 sequence (DNA): TGTGCCAGCCGAGAAGCGGCAGATACGCAGTATTTT. Drawing the rest from reference TRBV7-9 and TRBJ2-3, the complete variable domain is DTGVSQNPRHKITKRGQNVTFRCDPISEHNRLYWYRQTLGQGPEFLTYFQNEAQLEKSRLLSDRFSAERPKGSFSTLEIQRTEQGDSAMYLCASREAADTQYFGPGTRLTVL.